What follows is one TCR beta chain and its context. Its antigen is unidentified. The data belong to a study of cytomegalovirus exposure and HLA in healthy donors. On the study more broadly: The platform used for the roughly 110 validation repertoires matched that of the 600 to 800 first-cohort repertoires, a later analysis reported.

Study observations and caveats: The study flagged around 160 TCR beta chains as cytomegalovirus-associated. As confirmed in vitro, a few CMV-associated chains were specific for CMV antigens.

The table came from immunoSEQ multiplex PCR; TCRdb's copy has only in-frame clones and leaves some out. The sample lists about 150,000 clones, roughly 90% occurring once. Germline-derived CDR1 and CDR2 are SGHTA and FQGNSA. V lost 0 bases, J lost 3 bases, and 8 bases lay in between. This CDR3 is 14 amino acids long. The clonotype was recovered from a man younger than 35 in good health and CMV-seropositive. The V call is TRBV7-2, the J call TRBJ1-1; D gene uncertain. The sequenced material came from PBMCs. The CDR3 spells CASSLASRDTEAFF. The DNA of the CDR3 is TGTGCCAGCAGCTTAGCGTCACGGGACACTGAAGCTTTCTTT.